This note documents a single T cell receptor beta chain sequence. No cognate antigen has been identified for it. No much larger clone is present one base from it, and per-base qualities are unavailable. The junction shows trimming of 3 bases on V and 2 bases on J, plus 13 bases between the germline ends. CDR1 is given as MNHNS and CDR2 as SASEGT, both from the germline V gene. The CDR3, from cysteine to phenylalanine, totals 15 residues. Just the 45-base CDR3 DNA is kept, in frame starting at base 1. Genomic DNA was extracted from sorted cells for sequencing of the TCRbeta CDR3 region. The immunoSEQ Assay was used to sequence the TCRbeta CDR3 regions. TCRdb re-hosts the immuneACCESS table, in-frame sequences only. Its copies lack some clones; in the studies checked, an unresolved V gene accounts for under half of them, and the cause for the rest is not known. The sample has some 77,000 clones on record, roughly 87% of them singletons. Of the sample, around 5.9% is held by the ten largest clones.

The source of the sample is a study of OX40 agonist ivuxolimab in advanced cancers. Regarding the research as a whole: Ivuxolimab, which targeted the costimulatory receptor OX40 (CD134), was an agonistic, fully human IgG2 monoclonal antibody. Intravenous ivuxolimab was administered to patients every 2 weeks at six dose levels: 0.01, 0.1, 0.3, 1.5, 3 and 10 mg/kg. Among the 52 dose-escalation patients, around 19 had hepatocellular carcinoma, some 15 melanoma, 9 renal cell carcinoma and 9 head and neck cancer. In the dose-escalation cohort, 82.7% of patients were male, and the mean age was about 55 years, with a range of about 23 to 90. Prior anti-PD-1, anti-PD-L1 or anti-CTLA-4 therapy was permitted, and checkpoint inhibitors had been received by less than 45% of dose-escalation patients. Partial responses occurred in three dose-escalation patients, of whom one had hepatocellular carcinoma and two had cutaneous melanoma. The point of sequencing TCRbeta in the periphery was to test whether ivuxolimab changed TCR sequence diversity and drove clonal T-cell expansion. The paper covers the monotherapy dose-escalation part of the phase I ivuxolimab trial, which included N = 52 patients.

The trial excluded patients who had a history of autoimmune disease or were on systemic immunosuppression. Peripheral blood for TCR sequencing was drawn from every dose cohort at baseline, at cycle 4 day 1 and at cycle 7 day 1. The samples were taken from a phase I, first-in-human, multicenter, open-label dose-escalation trial of ivuxolimab. The trial enrolled adults with locally advanced or metastatic head and neck squamous cell, hepatocellular, melanoma or renal cell carcinoma. CD4+ and CD8+ T cells were sorted separately from peripheral blood before TCR sequencing. Broader findings and caveats from the paper: Antigen specificity was not determined for the clonally expanded peripheral T cells. On average, CD8+ T cells showed more expanded clones than CD4+ T cells after ivuxolimab. At doses of 0.1 to 3.0 mg/kg, clonal expansion of both CD4+ and CD8+ blood T cells was observed from baseline to week 6. In partial responders in the 0.1-3.0 mg/kg groups, normalized peripheral clonal expansion was found to be among the lowest, especially among CD8+ T cells. Low levels of normalized T-cell clonal expansion were also seen in some nonresponding patients.

The input for sequencing was CD4+ or CD8+ T cells sorted from blood, taken in a trial of the OX40 agonist ivuxolimab. The TCR originated in an adult with an advanced solid tumor such as melanoma, head and neck, liver or kidney cancer. This chain joins TRBV6-1 to TRBJ1-2; TRBD1 is perhaps the D gene, given 6 matching bases. The CDR3 reads as follows: CASSESTGNNYGYTF. In nucleotides, the sequence is TGTGCCAGCAGTGAGAGTACAGGGAACAACTATGGCTACACCTTC.